Following are 5 T cell receptor beta chains from one sample sequenced in a study of shared clonotypes between healthy human individuals. Sequenced by immunoSEQ multiplex PCR; TCRdb stores in-frame clones only, minus some. The sample yields about 2 million clones, about 95% seen once. Naive CD8 populations comprised CD45RO-negative cells positively selected for CCR7, excluding terminally differentiated effector memory CD45RA+ cells. Sequencing was performed on naive CD8+ T cells sorted from blood. These receptors came from a man younger than 30 in good health.

This clone showed up just once. The junction departs from the called germline gene at one end, perhaps through a read error. The CDR3 reads CAWSVTRQSVLGNPPQHF. For the CDR3, the DNA is TGTGCCTGGAGTGTAACCAGACAGTCGGTCTTGGGCAATCCGCCCCAGCATTTT. The chain couples TRBV30 to TRBJ1-5, with D maybe TRBD1 (5 bases). In germline, CDR1 is GTSNPN, CDR2 SVGIG (reference sequence). There are 18 residues in the CDR3.

The rearrangement links TRBV7-9 to TRBJ2-2; D is undetermined. This CDR3 is 12 amino acids long. Trimming took off 5 bases at V and 6 bases at J, with 7 bases between the two ends. From germline, CDR1 is SEHNR and CDR2 FQNEAQ (reference sequence). CDR3 protein: CASSANSGELFF. The CDR3 region has the DNA TGTGCCAGCAGCGCAAATTCCGGGGAGCTGTTTTTT.

The chain employs TRBV7-9 and TRBJ1-1, with no clear D. The CDR3 has 17 amino acids. Trimming pared 1 base from V and 1 base from J, leaving 16 bases between. Looked up from germline, CDR1 is SEHNR and CDR2 is FQNEAQ (reference sequence). The CDR3 here is CASSLGVGGSGNTEAFF. CDR3 in DNA: TGTGCCAGCAGCTTAGGCGTGGGAGGGTCTGGGAACACTGAAGCTTTCTTT.

J is TRBJ1-4 and V is TRBV7-9; D is uncertain. With 5 bases removed from V and 4 bases from J, the gap between germline ends came to 5 bases. Germline V gives CDR1 SEHNR, CDR2 FQNEAQ (reference sequence). The CDR3 has 12 amino acids. CDR3 residues: CASSISNEKLFF. CDR3 sequence (DNA): TGTGCCAGCAGCATTAGTAATGAAAAACTGTTTTTT.

The J gene is TRBJ2-7, the V gene TRBV7-9, with 11 bases identical to TRBD2. The CDR3 contains 17 residues. Germline values: CDR1 SEHNR, CDR2 FQNEAQ (reference sequence). V was pared by 1 base and J by 0 bases, with 5 bases of the junction left unmatched. In DNA, the CDR3 is TGTGCCAGCAGCTTAGTATTGACTAGCGGGGACTCCTACGAGCAGTACTTC. Its protein product is CASSLVLTSGDSYEQYF.